One and the same sample provided the 21 T cell receptor beta chains below, sequenced in a study of cytomegalovirus exposure and HLA in healthy donors. 13 Jbeta primers and 60 Vbeta primers were used for the PCR. Only in-frame clones appear in the TCRdb table, and some are missing; sequencing was by immunoSEQ multiplex PCR. The sample includes about 180,000 clones, 65% to 80% seen only once; the top ten take roughly 2.5%. Sequencing input: PBMCs. These receptors were taken from a woman in her twenties or thirties in good health and CMV-seropositive.

The chain employs TRBV6-5 and TRBJ2-7; D perhaps matches TRBD2 (6 bases). Trimming took off 7 bases at V and 3 bases at J, with 13 bases between the two ends. CDR3 length equals 13 residues. Germline values: CDR1 MNHEY, CDR2 SVGAGI. CDR3 nucleotide sequence: TGTGCCAGCAAGGACGGGGGTCACTACGAGCAGTACTTC. Its translation is CASKDGGHYEQYF.

This clone was seen only once. The rearrangement links TRBV2 to TRBJ1-1; D gene uncertain. V dropped 5 bases and J dropped 1 base, with 14 bases sitting between them. This CDR3 contains 15 residues. Germline-derived CDR1 and CDR2 are SNHLY and FYNNEI. Here the CDR3 DNA reads TGTGCCAGCAGTCGGTGGTGGAGCGGGAACACTGAAGCTTTCTTT. Residues: CASSRWWSGNTEAFF.

V gene TRBV27 combines with J gene TRBJ2-5, with a tentative D call TRBD1 (6 bases). Deletions cut 4 bases from V and 9 bases from J, with 15 bases between. This CDR3 spans 13 amino acids. CDR1 MNHEY and CDR2 SMNVEV come from the germline V gene (reference sequence). The chain's CDR3 is CASSSNSPGAQYF. CDR3 DNA sequence: TGTGCCAGCAGTTCTAACAGTCCAGGGGCCCAGTACTTC.

This clone appeared a few times. This chain links TRBV19 with TRBJ2-7, with 7 nucleotides matching TRBD1. This CDR3 has 13 amino acids. The junction had 3 bases not matched to a gene; V was cut back by 5 bases and J by 2 bases. In germline, CDR1 is LNHDA, CDR2 SQIVND (reference sequence). CDR3 residues: CASSLTGAYEQYF. CDR3 nucleotide sequence: TGTGCCAGTAGTCTTACAGGGGCCTACGAGCAGTACTTC.

The rearrangement links TRBV7-8 to TRBJ2-2; 7 nucleotides agree with TRBD2. The CDR3 runs to 15 residues. Germline lookup yields CDR1 SGHVS and CDR2 FQNEAQ. V shed 4 bases and J 1 base; nucleotides not matched to a gene: 3. DNA for the CDR3: TGTGCCAGCAGCTCCGGGACTATGAACACCGGGGAGCTGTTTTTT. This encodes CASSSGTMNTGELFF.

The V gene is TRBV28, the J gene TRBJ1-5, with D perhaps matching TRBD1 (5 bases). Germline lookup yields CDR1 MDHEN and CDR2 SYDVKM. Trimming left V 4 bases short and J 6 bases short, with 13 bases between. The CDR3 length is 14 residues. CDR3 nucleotide sequence: TGTGCCAGCAGTTCCTTGGGGGGTAGTCAGCCCCAGCATTTT. It yields the protein CASSSLGGSQPQHF. Full variable domain (outside the CDR3, taken from reference TRBV28 and TRBJ1-5): DVKVTQSSRYLVKRTGEKVFLECVQDMDHENMFWYRQDPGLGLRLIYFSYDVKMKEKGDIPEGYSVSREKKERFSLILESASTNQTSMYLCASSSLGGSQPQHFGDGTRLSIL.

V gene TRBV18 combines with J gene TRBJ2-5, with 11 nucleotides matching TRBD2. CDR3 length: 16 residues. Germline values: CDR1 KGHSH, CDR2 LQKENI. V shed 6 bases, J shed 5 bases, and the junction held 11 bases outside the gene matches. The CDR3 DNA follows: TGTGCCAGCTCCGCCGGTCTAGCGGGGGGCGTGGAGACCCAGTACTTC. Residues: CASSAGLAGGVETQYF.

This rearrangement joins TRBV10-1 to TRBJ2-5; 7 bases fit TRBD1. The assigned J gene may be wrong: the sequence end matches TRBJ2-7 better. This CDR3 has 14 residues. Per germline, CDR1 WNHNN and CDR2 SYGVQD (reference sequence). The CDR3 region has the DNA TGCGCCAGCAGTGAGTATACAGGGGATTACGAGCAGTACTTC. Translating gives CASSEYTGDYEQYF.

The chain is built from TRBV9 and TRBJ1-2; 8 bases are a match to TRBD1. Germline V CDR1 and CDR2: SGDLS, YYNGEE. V was clipped by 3 bases and J by 4 bases; unmatched bases: 5. The CDR3 runs to 14 residues. The CDR3 nucleotides read TGTGCCAGCAGCGCCGGACAGGGAGCCTATGGCTACACCTTC. Translating gives CASSAGQGAYGYTF.

The chain recombines TRBV30 with TRBJ1-4; 8 positions agree with TRBD1. The CDR3 runs to 14 residues. Losses at the gene ends were 1 base for V and 7 bases for J; bases not matched to a gene: 5. CDR1 and CDR2 from the germline V gene are GTSNPN and SVGIG (reference sequence). The CDR3 here is CAWSDRGLSEKLFF. The CDR3 nucleotides are TGTGCCTGGAGTGACAGGGGGTTGAGTGAAAAACTGTTTTTT.

The chain combines TRBV9 with TRBJ2-5; 7 bases match TRBD2. The germline V gene encodes CDR1 SGDLS and CDR2 YYNGEE. The CDR3 totals 17 residues. After removal of 4 bases from V and 4 bases from J, the junction contained 16 bases not matched to a gene. CDR3 DNA sequence: TGTGCCAGCAGCCCCCAGGGAGGGTTCTCTGCGCTAGAGACCCAGTACTTC. Protein sequence: CASSPQGGFSALETQYF.

The chain links TRBV4-1 to TRBJ2-5, with TRBD2 matching 8 bases. The J call is uncertain, as TRBJ2-7 better fits the DNA end. This CDR3 is 15 amino acids long. Germline assignment: CDR1 MGHRA and CDR2 YSYEKL. CDR3 DNA sequence: TGCGCCAGCAGCCCGGCCGGGGGGGGATCCTACGAGCAGTACTTC. This codes for CASSPAGGGSYEQYF.

This clone has just a few counts. The gene calls are TRBV4-3 and TRBJ2-2; 8 bases match TRBD1. This CDR3 has 17 residues. V lost 1 base to trimming and J lost 4 bases; unmatched junction nucleotides: 8. From germline, CDR1 is LGHNA and CDR2 YSLEER. The CDR3 DNA is TGCGCCAGCAGCCAAGCCCCCGCAGACAGGGGCACCGGGGAGCTGTTTTTT. This gives the protein CASSQAPADRGTGELFF.

V and J are TRBV10-2 and TRBJ1-5; 8 bases match TRBD1. After removal of 10 bases from V and 2 bases from J, the junction contained 7 bases not matched to a gene. The CDR3 length is 14 residues. The germline V gene encodes CDR1 WSHSY and CDR2 SAAADI. The CDR3 sequence is CATSPTGGNQPQHF. CDR3 DNA sequence: TGCGCCACCAGCCCGACAGGGGGCAATCAGCCCCAGCATTTT.

The chain uses TRBV6-6 and TRBJ1-4; D uncertain. Deletions cut 4 bases from V and 8 bases from J, with 20 bases between. The CDR3 extends over 16 amino acids. Germline V lookup: CDR1 MNHNY, CDR2 SVGAGI (reference sequence). The CDR3 DNA reads TGTGCCAGCAGTTCGGGCAGCGAGGGCGGGTCCGAAAAACTGTTTTTT. Its translation: CASSSGSEGGSEKLFF.

This clone was recorded once. V is TRBV5-5 and J is TRBJ2-5; 8 bases map to TRBD1. Trimming took 5 bases from V and 7 from J; bases not matched to a gene: 16. The germline CDR1 and CDR2 sequences are SGHKS and YYEKEE (reference sequence). The CDR3 length is 16 residues. In DNA form, the CDR3 reads TGTGCCAGCAGTTGGACAGGGATTTGGGTTAATGGGACCCAGTACTTC. It encodes CASSWTGIWVNGTQYF.

This rearrangement joins TRBV4-1 to TRBJ2-7, with D perhaps matching TRBD2 (5 bases). This CDR3 comprises 15 residues. CDR1 and CDR2 (germline): MGHRA, YSYEKL. Trimming removed 4 bases from V and 1 base from J, with 14 bases in between. DNA of the CDR3: TGCGCCAGCAGCCGATTCGGACTCCTGTCCTACGAGCAGTACTTC. As protein: CASSRFGLLSYEQYF.

V is TRBV30 and J is TRBJ1-3, with D unclear. Germline loops: CDR1 GTSNPN, CDR2 SVGIG (reference sequence). V lost 0 bases, J lost 3 bases, and 12 bases lay in between. This CDR3 is 15 amino acids long. CDR3 sequence (DNA): TGTGCCTGGAGTGTAGAGGGCTTAGGTGGAAACACCATATATTTT. Residues: CAWSVEGLGGNTIYF.

This clone was counted a single time. The V and J genes are TRBV30 and TRBJ1-2; D is perhaps TRBD1 (5 bases). The CDR3 extends over 14 amino acids. The V end was cut by 8 bases, the J end by 2 bases, with 18 bases between. Per germline, CDR1 GTSNPN and CDR2 SVGIG (reference sequence). CDR3 sequence reads: CAARVVWLNYGYTF. CDR3 nucleotides: TGTGCCGCCAGGGTGGTCTGGTTGAACTATGGCTACACCTTC. The full variable domain, with the rest looked up from reference TRBV30 and TRBJ1-2, is SQTIHQWPATLVQPVGSPLSLECTVEGTSNPNLYWYRQAAGRGLQLLFYSVGIGQISSEVPQNLSASRPQDRQFILSSKKLLLSDSGFYLCAARVVWLNYGYTFGSGTRLTVV.

The V call is TRBV4-3, the J call TRBJ2-2; a weak D match, TRBD2 (7 bases). The V end lost 0 bases, the J end lost 1 base, and 12 bases lay between the germline ends. There are 17 residues in the CDR3. The germline CDR1 and CDR2 sequences are LGHNA and YSLEER. Here the CDR3 DNA reads TGCGCCAGCAGCCAAGATCCGCGGGGGCTGAACACCGGGGAGCTGTTTTTT. Translating gives CASSQDPRGLNTGELFF.

The J gene is TRBJ2-7, the V gene TRBV7-2; 10 bases fit TRBD1. The CDR3 length is 17 residues. Germline CDR1 SGHTA, CDR2 FQGNSA. V shed 5 bases and J 6 bases; nucleotides not matched to a gene: 16. In DNA form, the CDR3 reads TGTGCCAGCAGCCTAGGGGTCCCGGGACAGGGGACGTTCGAGCAGTACTTC. Protein: CASSLGVPGQGTFEQYF.